This T cell receptor (beta chain) is from a study of identical twins. Of note for this clonotype: Its specificity is unknown. A read error may explain this, as a much larger clone is one base away.

TCRdb recomputed calls from the 5' RACE reads with MiXCR, one row per CDR3 protein. The data contain hundreds of thousands of distinct CDR3 sequences, around an eighth of them singletons. Overall study results and limits: The degree of excess twin sharing was weaker in beta out-of-frame sequences. Twins shared out-of-frame alpha sequences with excess low generation probability. There was more out-of-frame TCR alpha sharing in monozygotic twins than models estimated.

Separately, the same data were catalogued under a study of yellow fever vaccine responses in identical twins. From that report: Twins reportedly showed a vaccine T cell response that seemed partly convergent and partly personalized.

The sample consisted of PBMCs. The sequence was obtained from a woman aged 18-35 years in good health.

Here the CDR3 DNA reads TGTGCCACCTGTGACCTCGGGACTAGCTTCGACGCAGATACGCAGTATTTT. This encodes CATCDLGTSFDADTQYF. This chain uses TRBV24-1 with TRBJ2-3; 9 nucleotides match TRBD2. The V gene's germline CDR1 is KGHDR and CDR2 SFDVKD. The CDR3 spans 17 residues.